This T cell receptor (beta chain) was recovered during a study of blood T cell repertoires in COVID-19. As for the study in general: T cells, B-cell-depleted T cells, or PBMCs supplied cDNA or gDNA.

The germline V gene encodes CDR1 SGHKS and CDR2 YYEKEE (reference sequence). The CDR3 consists of 14 residues. The V gene end was trimmed by 2 bases and the J gene end by 8 bases; junction bases not matched to a gene: 4. The protocol was immunoSEQ multiplex PCR, while the TCRdb copy is restricted to in-frame clones and leaves out a portion. Among 150,000 to 170,000 clones listed, over 60% were seen once. The V call is TRBV5-5, the J call TRBJ1-4; 9 bases match TRBD1. The TCR sequence derives from a man older than 75 with acute or convalescent COVID-19. The material sequenced was peripheral blood. The CDR3: CASSLQGAREKLFF. The CDR3, as DNA: TGTGCCAGCAGCTTACAGGGGGCCAGGGAAAAACTGTTTTTT. Full variable domain (missing parts from reference TRBV5-5 and TRBJ1-4): DAGVTQSPTHLIKTRGQQVTLRCSPISGHKSVSWYQQVLGQGPQFIFQYYEKEERGRGNFPDRFSARQFPNYSSELNVNALLLGDSALYLCASSLQGAREKLFFGSGTQLSVL.